Shown below are 20 T cell receptor beta chains from a single sample sequenced in a study of cytomegalovirus exposure and HLA in healthy donors. PCR amplification relied on 60 Vbeta primers (plus 13 Jbeta primers). Measured with immunoSEQ multiplex PCR; TCRdb has only the in-frame clones, and not every one. The sample holds approximately 120,000 clones. The specimen sequenced was PBMCs. The receptors originated from a man aged 25-40 years in good health and CMV-seronegative.

The V and J genes are TRBV5-5 and TRBJ1-1; weak D call: TRBD1 (6 bases). The V end was cut by 4 bases, the J end by 0 bases, with 13 bases between. Germline lookup yields CDR1 SGHKS and CDR2 YYEKEE (reference sequence). The CDR3 length is 15 residues. The CDR3 DNA follows: TGTGCCAGCAGCCCTAGGGGGGGGGTGAACACTGAAGCTTTCTTT. This gives the protein CASSPRGGVNTEAFF.

The chain joins TRBV6-1 to TRBJ1-3; 8 nucleotides match TRBD1. V shed 8 bases, J shed 8 bases, and the junction held 11 bases outside the gene matches. Germline lookup yields CDR1 MNHNS and CDR2 SASEGT. The CDR3 is made up of 14 amino acids. CDR3 sequence reads: CASALDREADTIYF. CDR3 bases: TGTGCCAGCGCTCTGGACAGGGAGGCGGACACCATATATTTT.

The chain carries TRBV28 and TRBJ2-5; tentatively, D is TRBD1 (5 bases). V was shortened by 5 bases and J by 2 bases, with 30 bases between the two germline ends. CDR1 is MDHEN and CDR2 is SYDVKM in the germline V gene. The CDR3 length is 20 residues. CDR3 DNA: TGTGCCAGCAGTGGTGGGGCACAGGCAATCGAAGTTCTAAGTCAAGAGACCCAGTACTTC. It encodes CASSGGAQAIEVLSQETQYF. The full variable domain, rest sourced from reference TRBV28 and TRBJ2-5, is DVKVTQSSRYLVKRTGEKVFLECVQDMDHENMFWYRQDPGLGLRLIYFSYDVKMKEKGDIPEGYSVSREKKERFSLILESASTNQTSMYLCASSGGAQAIEVLSQETQYFGPGTRLLVL.

This chain links TRBV5-1 with TRBJ1-2; D not resolved. Germline-derived CDR1 and CDR2 are SGHRS and YFSETQ. With 2 bases removed from V and 0 bases from J, the gap between germline ends came to 11 bases. The CDR3 runs to 15 residues. Here the CDR3 reads CASSLGTVSNYGYTF. The CDR3 DNA sequence: TGCGCCAGCAGCTTAGGTACAGTGTCTAACTATGGCTACACCTTC.

The CDR3 sequence: CASITILRPRPPYYEQYF. Here the CDR3 DNA reads TGTGCCAGCATTACAATACTAAGACCCAGACCACCGTACTACGAGCAGTACTTC. The rearrangement links TRBV2 to TRBJ2-7; D gene ambiguous. V was trimmed by 7 bases and J by 3 bases, leaving 28 bases between them. CDR1 and CDR2 (germline): SNHLY, FYNNEI. The CDR3 is 18 residues long.

V gene TRBV7-9 combines with J gene TRBJ2-3, with TRBD1 matching 10 bases. Germline V gene sequence: CDR1 SEHNR, CDR2 FQNEAQ (reference sequence). The CDR3 has 16 amino acids. V lost 4 bases and J lost 4; bases outside the gene matches: 8. The CDR3 here is CASSSLTGGDADTQYF. In DNA form, the CDR3 reads TGTGCCAGCAGCTCCCTGACAGGGGGCGACGCAGATACGCAGTATTTT.

The chain joins TRBV18 to TRBJ1-2; 7 bases are a match to TRBD1. The V segment lost 6 bases and the J segment 3 bases; nucleotides outside the gene matches: 4. Per germline, CDR1 KGHSH and CDR2 LQKENI. The CDR3 totals 13 residues. The chain's CDR3 is CASSTGTDYGYTF. In DNA form, the CDR3 reads TGTGCCAGCTCGACCGGGACAGACTATGGCTACACCTTC.

The J gene is TRBJ2-7, the V gene TRBV27; TRBD2 agrees at 11 bases. Germline V gene sequence: CDR1 MNHEY, CDR2 SMNVEV (reference sequence). V was clipped by 5 bases and J by 7 bases; unmatched bases: 13. The CDR3 consists of 16 residues. CDR3 coding DNA: TGTGCCAGCAGTCCCCTAGCGGGAGGCCCCCAGGGGGAGCAGTACTTC. It yields the protein CASSPLAGGPQGEQYF.

The CDR3 DNA is TGTGCCAGCAGCCCGACTAGCGCGGCAGATACGCAGTATTTT. This encodes CASSPTSAADTQYF. This rearrangement joins TRBV28 to TRBJ2-3; 8 bases are shared with TRBD2. CDR1 is MDHEN, CDR2 SYDVKM, per germline. V shed 6 bases and J 4 bases; nucleotides not matched to a gene: 6. CDR3 size: 14 residues.

A note on this clone: Because the CDR3 is missing its conserved closing phenylalanine or tryptophan, this is likely a read error. The V call is TRBV2, the J call TRBJ1-4, with 7 bases identical to TRBD1. Germline values: CDR1 SNHLY, CDR2 FYNNEI. This CDR3 region has 14 residues. V dropped 9 bases and J dropped 8; count of bases not matched to a gene: 12. CDR3 loop: CASTKEGASEKLFL. The CDR3 DNA sequence: TGTGCCAGTACTAAAGAGGGGGCTAGCGAAAAACTGTTTCTT.

The gene calls are TRBV27 and TRBJ1-1; D is perhaps TRBD1 (5 bases). The V end lost 3 bases, the J end lost 1 base, and 18 bases lay between the germline ends. Germline CDR1 MNHEY, CDR2 SMNVEV (reference sequence). CDR3 length: 17 residues. For the CDR3, the DNA is TGTGCCAGCAGTTTCAAGAGGTATGGGGCCACGAACACTGAAGCTTTCTTT. Amino acids: CASSFKRYGATNTEAFF.

The chain employs TRBV23-1 and TRBJ2-1; TRBD2 is a possible D gene (7 bases). TRBV23-1 is sorted into the ORF group, with uncertain function. V gave up 4 bases and J gave up 3 bases, with 19 bases separating them. CDR3 length: 17 residues. This CDR3 is CASSPIRGGGYYNEQFF. The CDR3 coding sequence is TGCGCCAGCAGTCCGATCCGGGGCGGGGGCTACTACAATGAGCAGTTCTTC.

The gene calls are TRBV28 and TRBJ1-5; no clear D. V was shortened by 1 base and J by 9 bases, with 16 bases between the two germline ends. The germline V gene has CDR1 MDHEN and CDR2 SYDVKM. The length of the CDR3 is 15 residues. The CDR3 sequence is CASSLSTPPARPQHF. Written as DNA, the CDR3 is TGTGCCAGCAGTTTATCGACACCCCCGGCTCGGCCCCAGCATTTT.

The chain uses TRBV27 and TRBJ1-5; D may be TRBD1 (6 bases). V lost 2 bases, J lost 3 bases, and 11 bases lay in between. The CDR3 is made up of 15 amino acids. The germline V gene encodes CDR1 MNHEY and CDR2 SMNVEV (reference sequence). CDR3 sequence (DNA): TGTGCCAGCAGTTTAGAGGGACATCCCAATCAGCCCCAGCATTTT. This encodes CASSLEGHPNQPQHF.

The chain links TRBV5-6 to TRBJ2-1, with TRBD2 matching over 7 bases. Germline loops: CDR1 SGHDT, CDR2 YYEEEE. With 2 bases clipped from V and 5 bases from J, the junction kept 13 bases outside the gene matches. This CDR3 has 17 residues. In DNA form, the CDR3 reads TGTGCCAGCAGCTTCCCAGCGGGGAATAGGCCAGACAATGAGCAGTTCTTC. Its translation: CASSFPAGNRPDNEQFF.

The chain carries TRBV30 and TRBJ1-5; no clear D gene. V shed 5 bases and J shed 9 bases, with 17 bases lying between them. This CDR3 has 13 residues. Germline values: CDR1 GTSNPN, CDR2 SVGIG (reference sequence). The chain's CDR3 is CAWGSGSSVPQHF. CDR3 DNA: TGTGCCTGGGGGAGCGGCAGTTCGGTGCCCCAGCATTTT.

The chain links TRBV6-4 to TRBJ1-1; TRBD1 is a possible D gene (6 bases). The CDR3 consists of 13 residues. Germline V lookup: CDR1 MRHNA, CDR2 SNTAGT. The V end was cut by 5 bases, the J end by 5 bases, with 12 bases between. The CDR3 is CASSFSRGTEAFF. The CDR3 DNA follows: TGTGCCAGCAGTTTCTCAAGGGGGACTGAAGCTTTCTTT.

The chain joins TRBV30 to TRBJ2-2; TRBD1 is a possible D gene (6 bases). The V end was cut by 4 bases, the J end by 8 bases, with 17 bases between. This CDR3 comprises 14 residues. In germline, CDR1 is GTSNPN, CDR2 SVGIG (reference sequence). In DNA form, the CDR3 reads TGTGCCTGGACCTCAGGACAGCCCGGAGGGGAGCTGTTTTTT. Translated: CAWTSGQPGGELFF.

This rearrangement joins TRBV9 to TRBJ2-5; weak D call: TRBD2 (6 bases). Germline CDR1 is SGDLS and CDR2 is YYNGEE. V was shortened by 3 bases and J by 5 bases, with 26 bases between the two germline ends. The CDR3 contains 18 residues. The CDR3 nucleotides are TGTGCCAGCAGCGCGTCCCAGAGGGGCGGGAAGGGGACGGAGACCCAGTACTTC. Translating gives CASSASQRGGKGTETQYF.

V usage is TRBV29-1 and J usage is TRBJ2-1; D might be TRBD2 (6 bases). The germline V gene encodes CDR1 SQVTM and CDR2 ANQGSEA. Between the trimmed V and J ends, which lost 8 bases and 0 bases, there was a span of 11 bases. This CDR3 comprises 13 residues. This CDR3 reads CSTQGGSYNEQFF. The CDR3 DNA reads TGCAGCACCCAGGGAGGCTCCTACAATGAGCAGTTCTTC.